Presented here are 8 T cell receptor beta chains from one specimen sequenced in a study of blood T cell repertoires in COVID-19. Here immunoSEQ multiplex PCR was the method, and the copy in TCRdb shows in-frame clones only, minus some. The sample lists roughly 200,000 clones; approximately 80% were seen once. The specimen was PBMCs or T cells enriched from blood (not recorded which). These TCRs come from a woman aged 60-75 years with acute COVID-19.

The J gene is TRBJ1-4, the V gene TRBV6-5; D is unresolved. Germline CDR1 is MNHEY and CDR2 is SVGAGI. The CDR3 is made up of 14 amino acids. V lost 8 bases and J 3 bases, leaving 13 bases between the germline ends. CDR3 residues: CASGNAPSNEKLFF. CDR3 DNA sequence: TGTGCCAGCGGCAACGCTCCTTCTAATGAAAAACTGTTTTTT.

The chain joins TRBV27 to TRBJ2-2; D remains ambiguous. V lost 3 bases, J lost 1 base, and 6 bases lay in between. CDR3 size: 14 residues. In germline, CDR1 is MNHEY, CDR2 SMNVEV (reference sequence). DNA for the CDR3: TGTGCCAGCAGTTTTAACGGGAACACCGGGGAGCTGTTTTTT. Its translation is CASSFNGNTGELFF.

V gene TRBV5-1 combines with J gene TRBJ1-1, with D possibly matching TRBD1 (5 bases). V lost 0 bases to trimming and J lost 4 bases, with 19 bases between them. In germline, CDR1 is SGHRS, CDR2 YFSETQ. This CDR3 is built from 17 residues. The chain's CDR3 is CASSLGLRGLGGTEAFF. CDR3 in DNA: TGCGCCAGCAGCTTGGGGTTACGGGGACTGGGGGGCACTGAAGCTTTCTTT.

V gene TRBV19 combines with J gene TRBJ1-5, with 8 bases identical to TRBD1. The trim removed 4 bases at V and 6 bases at J, leaving 5 bases unmatched. Germline assignment: CDR1 LNHDA and CDR2 SQIVND (reference sequence). The CDR3 spans 14 residues. The CDR3, as DNA: TGTGCCAGTAGTACGACAGGGGCGGTTCAGCCCCAGCATTTT. Its protein product is CASSTTGAVQPQHF.

The rearrangement links TRBV5-1 to TRBJ2-3, with D possibly TRBD2 on 5 matching bases. CDR3 length: 14 amino acids. The ends were cut back, 5 bases at V and 3 bases at J, with 13 bases in the middle. CDR1 and CDR2 from the germline V gene are SGHRS and YFSETQ. The CDR3 reads CASRVGVRTDTQYF. CDR3 DNA: TGCGCCAGCAGGGTGGGAGTAAGAACAGATACGCAGTATTTT. The full variable domain, with the rest looked up from reference TRBV5-1 and TRBJ2-3, is KAGVTQTPRYLIKTRGQQVTLSCSPISGHRSVSWYQQTPGQGLQFLFEYFSETQRNKGNFPGRFSGRQFSNSRSEMNVSTLELGDSALYLCASRVGVRTDTQYFGPGTRLTVL.

The genes are TRBV12-2 and TRBJ1-5; the DNA was not compared with TRBD1, the D call given in the table. TRBV12-2 has pseudogene status. CDR3 length equals 17 residues. Here the CDR3 DNA reads TGTGCAAGTCGCTTAGAACGAAGGGGACAAGGGAATCAGCCCCAGCATTTT. Protein sequence: CASRLERRGQGNQPQHF.

V is TRBV7-2 and J is TRBJ2-3; no clear D. This CDR3 comprises 14 residues. From germline, CDR1 is SGHTA and CDR2 FQGNSA. V lost 1 base, J lost 4 bases, and 9 bases lay in between. In DNA, the CDR3 is TGTGCCAGCAGCTTAGGGTCGATAGCAGATACGCAGTATTTT. Its translation is CASSLGSIADTQYF.

This rearrangement joins TRBV4-3 to TRBJ1-2, with D possibly matching TRBD1 (6 bases). Trimming shortened V by 0 bases and J by 4 bases, and 9 bases separated the two germline ends. The length of the CDR3 is 14 residues. In germline, CDR1 is LGHNA, CDR2 YSLEER. Written as DNA, the CDR3 is TGCGCCAGCAGCCAAGAAACAGGGCCCTATGGCTACACCTTC. It is translated as CASSQETGPYGYTF.